This TCR beta chain was sequenced during a study of blood T cell repertoires in COVID-19. Clones were sequenced by immunoSEQ multiplex PCR, and TCRdb holds only the in-frame ones, with some missing. The table has 250,000 to 300,000 clones, around 87% seen once. Only one count was recorded for this clone. Germline CDR1 MNHEY, CDR2 SVGEGT. V lost 6 bases and J lost 6, with 14 bases in between. The CDR3 is made up of 13 amino acids. This sequence was found in an older woman with COVID-19, enrolled during active disease. Material: peripheral blood. This chain uses TRBV6-2 or TRBV6-3 with TRBJ1-1; a possible D gene is TRBD1 (6 bases). CDR3 DNA sequence: TGTGCCAGCAGCTTACAGGGAGTGGCTGAAGCTTTCTTT. Its protein is CASSLQGVAEAFF.